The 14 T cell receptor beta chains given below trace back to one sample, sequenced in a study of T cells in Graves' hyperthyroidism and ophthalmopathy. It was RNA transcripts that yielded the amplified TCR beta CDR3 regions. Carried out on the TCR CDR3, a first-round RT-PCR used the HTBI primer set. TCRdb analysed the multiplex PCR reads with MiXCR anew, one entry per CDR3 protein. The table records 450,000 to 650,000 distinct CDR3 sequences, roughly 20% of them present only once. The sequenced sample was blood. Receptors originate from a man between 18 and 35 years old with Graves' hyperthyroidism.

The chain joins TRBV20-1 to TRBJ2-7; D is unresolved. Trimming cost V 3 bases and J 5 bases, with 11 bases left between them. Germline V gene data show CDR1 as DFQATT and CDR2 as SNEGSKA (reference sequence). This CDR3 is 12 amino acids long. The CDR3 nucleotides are TGCAGTGCTAGTCCGGTACGGCACGAGCAGTACTTC. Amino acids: CSASPVRHEQYF.

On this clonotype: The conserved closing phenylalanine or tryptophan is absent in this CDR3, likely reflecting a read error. Here the CDR3 DNA reads TGTGCCCCCCGATCGGTGGGGGCGGTTAAAACTGAAGCTTTCTTG. Protein sequence: CAPRSVGAVKTEAFL. The chain carries TRBV28 and TRBJ1-1, with a weak D call TRBD1 (6 bases). V lost 11 bases to trimming and J lost 5 bases, with 24 bases between them. The CDR3 totals 15 residues. CDR1 is MDHEN and CDR2 is SYDVKM in the germline V gene.

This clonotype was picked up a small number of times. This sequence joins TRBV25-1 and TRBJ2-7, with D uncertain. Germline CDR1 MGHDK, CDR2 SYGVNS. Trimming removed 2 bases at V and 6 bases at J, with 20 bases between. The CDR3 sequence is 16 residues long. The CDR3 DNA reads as TGTGCCAGCAGTGAACCCCTCGATACCCCGGCACCCGAGCAGTACTTC. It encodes CASSEPLDTPAPEQYF.

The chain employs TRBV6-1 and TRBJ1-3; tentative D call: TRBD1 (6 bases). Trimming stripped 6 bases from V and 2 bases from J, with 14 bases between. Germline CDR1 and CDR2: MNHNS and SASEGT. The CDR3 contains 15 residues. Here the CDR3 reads CASRLEQGTGNTIYF. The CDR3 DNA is TGTGCCAGCAGACTTGAACAGGGAACTGGAAACACCATATATTTT.

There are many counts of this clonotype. CDR3 amino acids: CASSEAGYSYEQYF. The CDR3, as DNA: TGTGCCAGCAGTGAAGCGGGTTACTCCTACGAGCAGTACTTC. This chain joins TRBV6-1 and TRBJ2-7; D ambiguous. V gave up 0 bases and J gave up 0 bases, with 6 bases separating them. Per germline, CDR1 MNHNS and CDR2 SASEGT. This CDR3 has 14 residues.

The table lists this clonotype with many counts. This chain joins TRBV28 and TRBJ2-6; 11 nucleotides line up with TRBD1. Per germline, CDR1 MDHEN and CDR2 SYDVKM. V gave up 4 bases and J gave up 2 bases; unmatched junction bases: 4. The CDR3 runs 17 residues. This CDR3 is CASSYGQGAAGANVLTF. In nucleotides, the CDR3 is TGTGCCAGCAGTTATGGACAGGGGGCAGCTGGGGCCAACGTCCTGACTTTC.

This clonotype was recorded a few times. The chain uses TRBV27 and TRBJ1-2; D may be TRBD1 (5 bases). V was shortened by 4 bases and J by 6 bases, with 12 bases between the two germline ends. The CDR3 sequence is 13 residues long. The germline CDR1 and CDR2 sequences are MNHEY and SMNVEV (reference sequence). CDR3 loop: CASSSFWGDGYTF. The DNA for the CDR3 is TGTGCCAGCAGTTCTTTCTGGGGGGATGGCTACACCTTC.

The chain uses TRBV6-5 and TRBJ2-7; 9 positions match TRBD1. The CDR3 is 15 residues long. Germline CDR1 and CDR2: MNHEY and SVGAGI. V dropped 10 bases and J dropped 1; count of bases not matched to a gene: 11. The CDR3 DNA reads TGTGCCACCGTTAATGCCGGGACAGGGTCCTACGAGCAGTACTTC. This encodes CATVNAGTGSYEQYF.

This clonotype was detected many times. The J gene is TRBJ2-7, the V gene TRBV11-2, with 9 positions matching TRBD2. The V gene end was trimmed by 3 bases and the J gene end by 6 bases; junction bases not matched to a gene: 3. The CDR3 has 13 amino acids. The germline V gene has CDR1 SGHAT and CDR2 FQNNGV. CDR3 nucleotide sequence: TGTGCCAGCAGCTTGGGACTAGCTCCCGAGCAGTACTTC. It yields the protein CASSLGLAPEQYF.

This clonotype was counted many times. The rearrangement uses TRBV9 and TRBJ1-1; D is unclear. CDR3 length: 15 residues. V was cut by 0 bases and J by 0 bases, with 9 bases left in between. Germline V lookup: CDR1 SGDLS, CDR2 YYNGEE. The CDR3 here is CASSVDKGLNTEAFF. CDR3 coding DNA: TGTGCCAGCAGCGTAGATAAGGGCCTGAACACTGAAGCTTTCTTT.

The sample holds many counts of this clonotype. The CDR3 loop reads CASREWTGWTGELFF. CDR3 nucleotides: TGTGCCAGCAGGGAATGGACAGGGTGGACCGGGGAGCTGTTTTTT. This chain joins TRBV12-3 or TRBV12-4 and TRBJ2-2; 8 nucleotides agree with TRBD1. The CDR3 runs to 15 residues. Germline trimming cut 6 bases from V and 5 bases from J; bases unmatched to any gene: 8.

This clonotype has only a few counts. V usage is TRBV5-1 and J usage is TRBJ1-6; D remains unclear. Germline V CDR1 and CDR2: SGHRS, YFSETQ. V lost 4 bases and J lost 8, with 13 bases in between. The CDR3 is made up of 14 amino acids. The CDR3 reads CASSAALLYSPLHF. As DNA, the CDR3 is TGCGCCAGCAGCGCAGCGCTTCTTTATTCACCCCTCCACTTT.

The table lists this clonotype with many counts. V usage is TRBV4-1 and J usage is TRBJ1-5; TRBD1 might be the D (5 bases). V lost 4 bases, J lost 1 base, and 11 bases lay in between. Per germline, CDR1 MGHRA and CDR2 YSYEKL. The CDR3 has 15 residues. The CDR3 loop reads CASSLQGLSNQPQHF. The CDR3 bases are TGCGCCAGCAGCCTCCAGGGTTTAAGCAATCAGCCCCAGCATTTT.

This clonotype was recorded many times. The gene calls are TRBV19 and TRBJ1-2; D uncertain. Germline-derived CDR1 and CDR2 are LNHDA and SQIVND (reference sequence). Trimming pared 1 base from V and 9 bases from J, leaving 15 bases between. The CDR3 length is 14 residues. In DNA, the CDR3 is TGTGCCAGTAGTATAGTGAAGGATGCGGTGAGCTACACCTTC. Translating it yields CASSIVKDAVSYTF.